This T cell receptor beta chain was documented in a study of blood T cell repertoires in COVID-19. This clone was recorded only once. Using immunoSEQ multiplex PCR, the repertoire was profiled, and TCRdb retains in-frame clones only, with some absent. The sample lists roughly 350,000 clones, 75% to 90% occurring once. The CDR3 consists of 15 residues. Germline V gene sequence: CDR1 KGHSH, CDR2 LQKENI. With 3 bases removed from V and 5 bases from J, the gap between germline ends came to 16 bases. The chain carries TRBV18 and TRBJ2-5, with a tentative D call TRBD1 (6 bases). What was sequenced was peripheral blood. This clonotype originated in a woman in her 50s with COVID-19, enrolled during active disease. CDR3 DNA sequence: TGTGCCAGCTCACCGTTTGATGGCAGGGGCGAGACCCAGTACTTC. This gives the protein CASSPFDGRGETQYF.